Listed here is a single T cell receptor beta chain. Its antigen remains unknown. The data derive from a study of Ad26.COV2.S vaccination and SARS-CoV-2 variants. Treatment denoted: some 20 received Ad26.COV2.S at low or high dose, single or two shots; several received placebo; per-sample allocation not given. Day 63 following the first vaccine or placebo injection was when the samples were taken. V dropped 4 bases and J dropped 15 bases, with 12 bases sitting between them. This CDR3 is built from 11 residues. Study-level results: There was a possibility that the TCR breadth and depth analyses underestimated total T cell responses. The breadth of spike-specific CD8+ and CD4+ T cell responses after vaccination was reportedly substantial.

Libraries were prepared by immunoSEQ multiplex PCR; TCRdb keeps only in-frame clonotypes and omits some of them. This sample has roughly 400,000 clones; around 91% occur once, and the top ten carry approximately 1.9%. The sequence derives from a person aged 18-65 years who received the Ad26.COV2.S COVID-19 vaccine or a placebo. The starting material was peripheral blood, obtained in a trial of Ad26.COV2.S vaccine versus placebo. This sequence joins TRBV12-3 or TRBV12-4 and TRBJ1-4; tentative D call: TRBD1 (5 bases). CDR3 residues: CASSSGLGLFF. The CDR3 DNA follows: TGTGCCAGCAGTTCGGGACTTGGGTTGTTTTTT.